This passage covers 10 T cell receptor beta chains from one sample sequenced in a study of shared clonotypes between healthy human individuals. The assay was immunoSEQ multiplex PCR, and TCRdb's table has in-frame clones only and misses some. The repertoire has roughly 490,000 clones, 76% of them found once; the top ten carry approximately 12%. The sample consisted of PBMCs. The receptors originated from a middle-aged woman in good health. Some clones in this sample may be carry-over from other donors' samples.

The CDR3: CASSPNDRRVNTEAFF. In DNA, the CDR3 is TGTGCCAGCAGTCCTAACGACAGGAGGGTGAACACTGAAGCTTTCTTT. This chain joins TRBV28 and TRBJ1-1; weak D call: TRBD1 (6 bases). Trimming took off 5 bases at V and 0 bases at J, with 16 bases between the two ends. Germline CDR1 and CDR2: MDHEN and SYDVKM. This CDR3 region has 16 residues.

V is TRBV5-4 and J is TRBJ2-1; 8 nucleotides line up with TRBD2. Germline V gene sequence: CDR1 SGHNT, CDR2 YYREEE (reference sequence). V was clipped by 7 bases and J by 7 bases; unmatched bases: 10. The CDR3 contains 14 residues. The CDR3 bases are TGTGCCAGCCGATGGATCGGGAGGGGTAATGAGCAGTTCTTC. Its protein product is CASRWIGRGNEQFF.

The rearrangement uses TRBV6-1 and TRBJ1-2; 9 nucleotides match TRBD1. The ends lost 6 bases at V and 6 bases at J; junction bases unmatched: 11. Germline lookup yields CDR1 MNHNS and CDR2 SASEGT. The CDR3 runs to 15 residues. CDR3 in amino acids: CASSPLDRGSNGYTF. CDR3 nucleotides: TGTGCCAGCAGCCCTCTGGACAGGGGCAGTAATGGCTACACCTTC.

Comment on this clone: The sample holds other DNA sequences that translate to the same CDR3. The CDR3 DNA follows: TGTGCCAGCAAACTAGATACGCAGTATTTT. This translates into CASKLDTQYF. The chain links TRBV2 to TRBJ2-3; D is unclear. This CDR3 is 10 amino acids long. Per germline, CDR1 SNHLY and CDR2 FYNNEI. V was shortened by 7 bases and J by 5 bases, with 4 bases between the two germline ends.

V and J are TRBV6-5 and TRBJ2-7, with 8 bases identical to TRBD2. The CDR3 is made up of 13 amino acids. Germline V lookup: CDR1 MNHEY, CDR2 SVGAGI. V was clipped by 7 bases and J by 4 bases; unmatched bases: 6. In DNA, the CDR3 is TGTGCCAGCAACCGAGCGGGAGCGTACGAGCAGTACTTC. Its protein product is CASNRAGAYEQYF.

V and J are TRBV7-2 and TRBJ1-1; 7 positions match TRBD1. J gave up 1 base and V 7 bases, and 6 bases lay outside the gene matches. The CDR3 sequence is 14 residues long. The germline CDR1 and CDR2 sequences are SGHTA and FQGNSA. The CDR3 nucleotides read TGTGCCAGCACCTACGACAGGGCGAACACTGAAGCTTTCTTT. Protein: CASTYDRANTEAFF.

Comment on this clone: It may be a read error: a sequence one base away is much more abundant. This rearrangement joins TRBV5-8 to TRBJ1-1, with 9 bases fitting TRBD1. This CDR3 spans 12 amino acids. Germline lookup yields CDR1 SGHTS and CDR2 YDEGEE. This CDR3 is CASSSTGGLTLF. CDR3 nucleotide sequence: TGTGCCAGCAGCTCGACAGGGGGTTTAACTCTCTTT. Full variable domain (outside the CDR3, taken from reference TRBV5-8 and TRBJ1-1): EAGVTQSPTHLIKTRGQQATLRCSPISGHTSVYWYQQALGLGLQFLLWYDEGEERNRGNFPPRFSGRQFPNYSSELNVNALELEDSALYLCASSSTGGLTLFGQGTRLTVV.

Comments on this clone: This could be a read error, since a much larger clone is one nucleotide away. Other DNA sequences in this specimen translate into the identical CDR3. The chain is built from TRBV4-2 and TRBJ1-1, with D uncertain. In germline, CDR1 is LGHNA, CDR2 YNFKEQ. The CDR3 is 15 residues long. The V end lost 0 bases, the J end lost 5 bases, and 13 bases lay between the germline ends. CDR3 coding DNA: TGTGCCAGCAGCCAAGATGGGCGGGCAGGTACTGAAGCTTTCTTT. The encoded protein is CASSQDGRAGTEAFF.

The chain employs TRBV25-1 and TRBJ2-3, with 10 bases matching TRBD2. The V and J ends lost 3 bases and 0 bases, in that order; junction bases with no gene match: 6. Germline V lookup: CDR1 MGHDK, CDR2 SYGVNS. This CDR3 comprises 17 residues. CDR3: CASSDFGLAASTDTQYF. The DNA of the CDR3 is TGTGCCAGCAGTGATTTTGGACTAGCGGCTAGCACAGATACGCAGTATTTT.

The chain combines TRBV2 with TRBJ2-7; TRBD1 matches at 8 bases. V was clipped by 10 bases and J by 6 bases; unmatched bases: 11. Germline V CDR1 and CDR2: SNHLY, FYNNEI. The CDR3 has 13 residues. Written as DNA, the CDR3 is TGTGCCACTCTGGGACAGGAGGTTGGCGAGCAGTACTTC. Its protein is CATLGQEVGEQYF. The full variable domain, rest sourced from reference TRBV2 and TRBJ2-7, is EPEVTQTPSHQVTQMGQEVILRCVPISNHLYFYWYRQILGQKVEFLVSFYNNEISEKSEIFDDQFSVERPDGSNFTLKIRSTKLEDSAMYFCATLGQEVGEQYFGPGTRLTVT.